The clone carrying this TCR beta chain has a handful of counts. Its antigen is currently unknown. Diagnostic decisions used clinical symptoms, serum thyroxine and TRAb, thyroid ultrasound and orbital computed tomography. Using RNA transcripts as the source, TCR beta CDR3 regions were amplified. First-round RT-PCR with HTBI primers amplified the TCR CDR3 region. TCRdb ran MiXCR on the multiplex PCR reads and lists one entry per CDR3 protein. The repertoire has hundreds of thousands of distinct CDR3 sequences, about 17% of them found once; the top ten carry over 3.5%. This sample is drawn from a study of T cells in Graves' hyperthyroidism and ophthalmopathy. Points from the study as a whole: Separation of ophthalmopathy from stable hyperthyroidism was achieved by a 13 V-J model. The model foresaw ophthalmopathy a median roughly 6.6 months prior to onset. Among thyroid clonotypes expanded above 0.001, most also appeared in blood.

The sequence derives from a woman aged 25 to 39 with Graves' hyperthyroidism. The source material was blood.

The chain's CDR3 is CAWKTTAQYNEQFF. CDR3 nucleotides: TGTGCCTGGAAGACAACAGCGCAATACAATGAGCAGTTCTTC. The J gene is TRBJ2-1, the V gene TRBV30; D is ambiguous. V was cut by 4 bases and J by 4 bases, with 14 bases left in between. CDR3 length equals 14 residues. CDR1 is GTSNPN and CDR2 is SVGIG in the germline V gene (reference sequence). Full variable domain (remainder filled in from reference TRBV30 and TRBJ2-1): SQTIHQWPATLVQPVGSPLSLECTVEGTSNPNLYWYRQAAGRGLQLLFYSVGIGQISSEVPQNLSASRPQDRQFILSSKKLLLSDSGFYLCAWKTTAQYNEQFFGPGTRLTVL.